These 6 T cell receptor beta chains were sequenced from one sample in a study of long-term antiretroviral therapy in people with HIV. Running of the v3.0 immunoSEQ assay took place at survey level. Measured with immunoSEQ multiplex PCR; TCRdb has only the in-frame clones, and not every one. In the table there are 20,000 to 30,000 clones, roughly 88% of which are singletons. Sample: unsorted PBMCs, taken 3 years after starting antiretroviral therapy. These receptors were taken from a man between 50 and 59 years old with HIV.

CDR3 sequence (DNA): TGTGCCAGCAGCTCGACGACTAGCGGGAGCGGGCACACGCAGTATTTT. Translated, it gives CASSSTTSGSGHTQYF. The chain recombines TRBV7-9 with TRBJ2-3; TRBD2 matches at 12 bases. V was pared by 4 bases and J by 9 bases, with 11 bases of the junction left unmatched. Germline V gene data show CDR1 as SEHNR and CDR2 as FQNEAQ (reference sequence). The CDR3 loop spans 16 amino acids.

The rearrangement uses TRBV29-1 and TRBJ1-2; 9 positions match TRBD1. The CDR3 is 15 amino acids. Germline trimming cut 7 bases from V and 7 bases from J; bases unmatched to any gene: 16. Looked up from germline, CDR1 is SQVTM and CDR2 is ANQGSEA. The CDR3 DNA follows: TGCAGCGCCGGGAATTTTTGGGACAGGGCCGTTGGCTACACCTTC. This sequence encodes CSAGNFWDRAVGYTF. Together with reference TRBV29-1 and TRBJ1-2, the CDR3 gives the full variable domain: SAVISQKPSRDICQRGTSLTIQCQVDSQVTMMFWYRQQPGQSLTLIATANQGSEATYESGFVIDKFPISRPNLTFSTLTVSNMSPEDSSIYLCSAGNFWDRAVGYTFGSGTRLTVV.

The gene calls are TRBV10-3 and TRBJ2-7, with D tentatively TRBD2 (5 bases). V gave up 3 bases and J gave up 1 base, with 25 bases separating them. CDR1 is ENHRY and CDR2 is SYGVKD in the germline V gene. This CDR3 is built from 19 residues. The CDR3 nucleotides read TGTGCCATCAGTGACCCTAAGGAGGTTATGTCCTCCGGATCCTACGAGCAGTACTTC. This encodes CAISDPKEVMSSGSYEQYF.

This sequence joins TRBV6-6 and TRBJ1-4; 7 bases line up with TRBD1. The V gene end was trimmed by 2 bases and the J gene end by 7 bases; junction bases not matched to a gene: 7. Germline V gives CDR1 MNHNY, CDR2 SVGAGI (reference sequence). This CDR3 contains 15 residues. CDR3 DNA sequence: TGTGCCAGCAGTTACGAACGACAGGGTGGTGAAAAACTGTTTTTT. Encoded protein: CASSYERQGGEKLFF.

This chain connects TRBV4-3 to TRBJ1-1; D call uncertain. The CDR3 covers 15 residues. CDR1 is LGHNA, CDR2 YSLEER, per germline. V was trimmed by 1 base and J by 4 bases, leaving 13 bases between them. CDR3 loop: CASSQVEWAGTEAFF. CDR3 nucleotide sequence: TGCGCCAGCAGCCAAGTGGAGTGGGCCGGCACTGAAGCTTTCTTT.

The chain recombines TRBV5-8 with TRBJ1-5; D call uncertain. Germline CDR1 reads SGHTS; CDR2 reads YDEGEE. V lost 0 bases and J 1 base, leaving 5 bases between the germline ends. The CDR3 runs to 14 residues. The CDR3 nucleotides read TGTGCCAGCAGCTTGGACGGGAGCAATCAGCCCCAGCATTTT. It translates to CASSLDGSNQPQHF.